This T cell receptor beta chain originates from a study of blood T cell repertoires in COVID-19. On the study more broadly: Sites across the United States, Italy and Spain contributed samples from acute and convalescent COVID-19. T cells, B-cell-depleted T cells, or PBMCs supplied cDNA or gDNA.

In the original processing: Using reference gene primer amplification, nucleated cell counts were estimated. Some clones are missing from TCRdb's copy, which holds only in-frame ones; the method was immunoSEQ multiplex PCR. V and J calls and clone size are as listed in that table; D and trimming were resolved from the DNA. Here the sample spans about 140,000 clones, around three quarters being singletons. This TCR came from a man aged 55 to 69 with acute or convalescent COVID-19. Sample: peripheral blood.

Written as DNA, the CDR3 is TGTGCCAGCAGTGATTCCGGGACAGGGGGGACTGAAGCTTTCTTT. It translates to CASSDSGTGGTEAFF. The chain links TRBV28 to TRBJ1-1, with 11 bases lining up with TRBD1. J gave up 5 bases and V 5 bases, and 7 bases lay outside the gene matches. Germline V gives CDR1 MDHEN, CDR2 SYDVKM. The CDR3 loop spans 15 amino acids.